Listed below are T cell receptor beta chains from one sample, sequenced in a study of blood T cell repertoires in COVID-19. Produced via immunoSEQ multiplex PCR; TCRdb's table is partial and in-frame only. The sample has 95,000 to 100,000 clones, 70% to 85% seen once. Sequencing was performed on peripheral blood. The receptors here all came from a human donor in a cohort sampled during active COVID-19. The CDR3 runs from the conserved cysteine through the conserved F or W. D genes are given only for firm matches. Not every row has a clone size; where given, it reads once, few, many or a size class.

TGCGCCAGCAGCCAAGCTGGAGGTGGCTACACCTTC,CASSQAGGGYTF,TRBJ1-2,NA,TRBV4-3,NA
TGCGCCAGCAGTGCCGGATTTGGGAAAACTAGCGGGAGGGCCAATGAGCAGTTCTTC,CASSAGFGKTSGRANEQFF,TRBJ2-1,TRBD2,TRBV10-2,NA
TGTGCCAGCAGTGTTGGACTAGCGGGAAAGACGGAGCAGTTCTTC,CASSVGLAGKTEQFF,TRBJ2-1,TRBD2,TRBV27,NA
TGTGCCAGCTCACCGGGTGGGACAGCTGCCTACGAGCAGTACTTC,CASSPGGTAAYEQYF,TRBJ2-7,TRBD1,TRBV18,NA
TGTGCCAGCAGCGGAACCGGGACTAGCGGGTACAATGAGCAGTTCTTC,CASSGTGTSGYNEQFF,TRBJ2-1,TRBD2,TRBV9,NA
TGTGCCAGCAGCTTGGCGGGAGGGCTCAACAATGAGCAGTTCTTC,CASSLAGGLNNEQFF,TRBJ2-1,TRBD2,TRBV5-4,NA
TGCGCCAGCGGATCCGAGGACAGGGGGCGCGATACGCAGTATTTT,CASGSEDRGRDTQYF,TRBJ2-3,TRBD1,TRBV23-1,NA
TGTGCCAGCTCACTTAGTCTCTCGGACAGGGCACACACTGAAGCTTTCTTT,CASSLSLSDRAHTEAFF,TRBJ1-1,TRBD1,TRBV18,NA
TGTGCCAGCAGCTCAGGGACTCAATTAACTAATGAAAAACTGTTTTTT,CASSSGTQLTNEKLFF,TRBJ1-4,NA,TRBV5-4,NA
TGTGCCAGCAGCCCAGAGAGGACAGGGCAGTTCTTC,CASSPERTGQFF,TRBJ2-1,TRBD1,TRBV12-3/TRBV12-4,NA
TGCGCCAGCAGCCAAGATATCGTCAAACCCAGGGCTTTCTTT,CASSQDIVKPRAFF,TRBJ1-1,NA,TRBV4-3,few
TGTGCCAGCGGGGCAGGGATTTCTGGCTACACCTTC,CASGAGISGYTF,TRBJ1-2,NA,TRBV28,NA
TGTGCCAGCAGCCGGTCGGGACTAGCGGGCACAGATACGCAGTATTTT,CASSRSGLAGTDTQYF,TRBJ2-3,TRBD2,TRBV3-1/TRBV3-2,NA
TGTGCCACCAAGAGGATTTCCGGGACTAGCGGCTACAATGAGCAGTTCTTC,CATKRISGTSGYNEQFF,TRBJ2-1,TRBD2,TRBV15,once
TGCGCCAGCAGCTTGGCAGCTAGCGGGGCCTACAATGAGCAGTTCTTC,CASSLAASGAYNEQFF,TRBJ2-1,TRBD2,TRBV5-1,NA
TGCGCCGGACTGCAGAACACTGAAGCTTTCTTT,CAGLQNTEAFF,TRBJ1-1,NA,TRBV5-1,NA
TGTGCCAGCAGGGGGGGGACAGGGGGTTCACCCCTCCACTTT,CASRGGTGGSPLHF,TRBJ1-6,TRBD1,TRBV6-5,once
TGCGCCAGCAGCCAAGGTAGCGGGAGGGCCTCCGATGAGCAGTTCTTC,CASSQGSGRASDEQFF,TRBJ2-1,TRBD2,TRBV4-1,many
TGTGCCAGCAGCATGACTGCTGCGGGAGAGCAGTTCTTC,CASSMTAAGEQFF,TRBJ2-1,NA,TRBV7-3,NA
TGCGCCAGCAGCTTGGACTCGGGGGGTAACGGCTACACCTTC,CASSLDSGGNGYTF,TRBJ1-2,NA,TRBV5-1,NA
TGTGCCAGCAGCGTACGACACCAGAACACTGAAGCTTTCTTT,CASSVRHQNTEAFF,TRBJ1-1,NA,TRBV9,NA
TGTGCCAGCAGTTTGGGGGGAGGGACAGATACGCAGTATTTT,CASSLGGGTDTQYF,TRBJ2-3,TRBD2,TRBV28,NA
TGTGCCAGAAGCTGGACTAAGCGGGAGGCCTCCACAGATACGCAGTATTTT,CARSWTKREASTDTQYF,TRBJ2-3,TRBD2,TRBV5-3,NA
TGTGCCAGCAGCTTGGGTCCAGCGGGAGAAGTAGAGACCCAGTACTTC,CASSLGPAGEVETQYF,TRBJ2-5,TRBD2,TRBV5-4,few
TGTGCCATCAGTGAGGGGAAGGGACTAGAGCTCGGATTT,CAISEGKGLELGF,TRBJ2-3,TRBD2,TRBV10-3,NA
TGTGCCAGCAGCCGACTGACGGTTGAAGCTTTCTTT,CASSRLTVEAFF,TRBJ1-1,NA,TRBV5-8,NA
TGTGCCAGTCGGTCGACAGCGTCAGGTGGCTACACCTTC,CASRSTASGGYTF,TRBJ1-2,NA,TRBV19,few
TGTGCCATCAGTGAGGTAGTGGACGAGCAGTACTTC,CAISEVVDEQYF,TRBJ2-7,NA,TRBV10-3,once
TGTGCCAGCAGCCAAGTAGTGGGCAGTGAGACCCAGTACTTC,CASSQVVGSETQYF,TRBJ2-5,NA,TRBV3-1/TRBV3-2,NA
TGTGCCAGCAGCCAAGACTGGGAGCGGGGGCAAGAGACCCAGTACTTC,CASSQDWERGQETQYF,TRBJ2-5,TRBD2,TRBV3-1/TRBV3-2,NA
TGCGCCAGCCAAGGGCAGGCAGGGGGCTATGAGCAGTTCTTC,CASQGQAGGYEQFF,TRBJ2-1,TRBD1,TRBV10-1,NA
TGTGCCAGCTCACTGAGACAGGGTCCGTACAATGAGCAGTTCTTC,CASSLRQGPYNEQFF,TRBJ2-1,TRBD1,TRBV18,NA
TGTGCCAGCAGTTACCGGGACAGGTCTAATGAAAAACTGTTTTTT,CASSYRDRSNEKLFF,TRBJ1-4,TRBD1,TRBV6-6,NA
TGCAGCGTTGAAGGTCAGGGGGCGCCTACAGATACGCAGTATTTT,CSVEGQGAPTDTQYF,TRBJ2-3,TRBD1,TRBV29-1,NA
TGTGCCAGCAGTGAATGGGCTGGAGGGGCCTCAATCACAGATACGCAGTATTTT,CASSEWAGGASITDTQYF,TRBJ2-3,NA,TRBV2,NA
TGTGCCAGCATCCCCGAGCGAGGCAGGGTCCAAGAGACCCAGTACTTC,CASIPERGRVQETQYF,TRBJ2-5,NA,TRBV27,NA
TGTGCCAGCAGTTTCCCAAACCCGACCGGGGAGGGAGCTTTCTTT,CASSFPNPTGEGAFF,TRBJ1-1,NA,TRBV28,NA
TGCAGTGCTGCTAGCTACAATGAGCAGTTCTTC,CSAASYNEQFF,TRBJ2-1,NA,TRBV20-1,NA
TGTGCCAGCAGTTCACGTAGGACAGGCTCCTACGAGCAGTACTTC,CASSSRRTGSYEQYF,TRBJ2-7,TRBD1,TRBV6-2/TRBV6-3,NA
TGTGCCAGCTCCCAAGAATCGGGAGCGCTCGAGCAGTACTTC,CASSQESGALEQYF,TRBJ2-7,NA,TRBV18,NA
TGTGCCAGCAGCCTATCAGGGACAGCCACTGAAGCTTTCTTT,CASSLSGTATEAFF,TRBJ1-1,TRBD1,TRBV3-1/TRBV3-2,NA
TGTGCCAGCAGTTACTTTGGGCCGACCCAGTACTTC,CASSYFGPTQYF,TRBJ2-5,NA,TRBV6-2/TRBV6-3,once